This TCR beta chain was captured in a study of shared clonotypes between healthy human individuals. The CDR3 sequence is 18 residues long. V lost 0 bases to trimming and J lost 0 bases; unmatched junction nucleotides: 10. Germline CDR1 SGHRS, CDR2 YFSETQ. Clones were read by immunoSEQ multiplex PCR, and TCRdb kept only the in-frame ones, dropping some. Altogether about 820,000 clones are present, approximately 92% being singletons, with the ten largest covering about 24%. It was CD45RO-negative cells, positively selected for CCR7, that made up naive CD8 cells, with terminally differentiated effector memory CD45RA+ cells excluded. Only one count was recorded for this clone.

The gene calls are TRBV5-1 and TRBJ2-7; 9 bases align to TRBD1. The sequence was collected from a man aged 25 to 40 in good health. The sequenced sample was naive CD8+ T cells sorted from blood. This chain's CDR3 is CASSLGPGDRANSYEQYF. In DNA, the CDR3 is TGCGCCAGCAGCTTGGGACCGGGGGACAGGGCTAACTCCTACGAGCAGTACTTC.